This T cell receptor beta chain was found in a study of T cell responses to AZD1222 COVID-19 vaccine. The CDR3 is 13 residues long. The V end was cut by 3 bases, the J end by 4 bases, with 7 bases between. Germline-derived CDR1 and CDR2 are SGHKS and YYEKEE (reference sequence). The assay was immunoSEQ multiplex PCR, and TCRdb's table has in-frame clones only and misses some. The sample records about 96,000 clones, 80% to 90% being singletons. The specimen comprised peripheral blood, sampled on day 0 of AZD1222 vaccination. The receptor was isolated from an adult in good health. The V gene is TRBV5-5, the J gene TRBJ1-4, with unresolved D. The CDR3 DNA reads TGTGCCAGCAGCTGGGCCCTTAATGAAAAACTGTTTTTT. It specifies CASSWALNEKLFF.